The clone carrying this T cell receptor (beta chain) occurred a few times. The antigen remains undetermined. CDR3 size: 12 residues. Germline-derived CDR1 and CDR2 are SEHNR and FQNEAQ (reference sequence). V shed 4 bases and J shed 11 bases, with 14 bases lying between them. The data originate from a study of cytomegalovirus exposure and HLA in healthy donors. The study's findings and limits: Earlier results showed most TCR beta V segments being productive about 90% or about 30% of the time. Trimming of TCR beta V- and J-genes showed a link, identified in a later analysis, to a missense DCLRE1C variant.

This PCR relied on a set of 60 Vbeta primers and 13 Jbeta primers. In the authors' methods: As a later analysis found, there were around 86 million unique TCR beta chains, of which approximately 10 million were shared. Some clones are missing from TCRdb's copy, which holds only in-frame ones; the method was immunoSEQ multiplex PCR. The V and J calls and clone size come from that table; D and trimming were worked out from the DNA. The sample has over 100,000 clones; 75% to 90% are singletons. The source material was PBMCs. The chain joins TRBV7-9 to TRBJ1-1; D might be TRBD1 (6 bases). The clonotype was recovered from a man under 40 in good health and CMV-seronegative. CDR3 region: CASSSPRGGAFF. In DNA form, the CDR3 reads TGTGCCAGCAGCTCCCCTAGGGGGGGCGCTTTCTTT.